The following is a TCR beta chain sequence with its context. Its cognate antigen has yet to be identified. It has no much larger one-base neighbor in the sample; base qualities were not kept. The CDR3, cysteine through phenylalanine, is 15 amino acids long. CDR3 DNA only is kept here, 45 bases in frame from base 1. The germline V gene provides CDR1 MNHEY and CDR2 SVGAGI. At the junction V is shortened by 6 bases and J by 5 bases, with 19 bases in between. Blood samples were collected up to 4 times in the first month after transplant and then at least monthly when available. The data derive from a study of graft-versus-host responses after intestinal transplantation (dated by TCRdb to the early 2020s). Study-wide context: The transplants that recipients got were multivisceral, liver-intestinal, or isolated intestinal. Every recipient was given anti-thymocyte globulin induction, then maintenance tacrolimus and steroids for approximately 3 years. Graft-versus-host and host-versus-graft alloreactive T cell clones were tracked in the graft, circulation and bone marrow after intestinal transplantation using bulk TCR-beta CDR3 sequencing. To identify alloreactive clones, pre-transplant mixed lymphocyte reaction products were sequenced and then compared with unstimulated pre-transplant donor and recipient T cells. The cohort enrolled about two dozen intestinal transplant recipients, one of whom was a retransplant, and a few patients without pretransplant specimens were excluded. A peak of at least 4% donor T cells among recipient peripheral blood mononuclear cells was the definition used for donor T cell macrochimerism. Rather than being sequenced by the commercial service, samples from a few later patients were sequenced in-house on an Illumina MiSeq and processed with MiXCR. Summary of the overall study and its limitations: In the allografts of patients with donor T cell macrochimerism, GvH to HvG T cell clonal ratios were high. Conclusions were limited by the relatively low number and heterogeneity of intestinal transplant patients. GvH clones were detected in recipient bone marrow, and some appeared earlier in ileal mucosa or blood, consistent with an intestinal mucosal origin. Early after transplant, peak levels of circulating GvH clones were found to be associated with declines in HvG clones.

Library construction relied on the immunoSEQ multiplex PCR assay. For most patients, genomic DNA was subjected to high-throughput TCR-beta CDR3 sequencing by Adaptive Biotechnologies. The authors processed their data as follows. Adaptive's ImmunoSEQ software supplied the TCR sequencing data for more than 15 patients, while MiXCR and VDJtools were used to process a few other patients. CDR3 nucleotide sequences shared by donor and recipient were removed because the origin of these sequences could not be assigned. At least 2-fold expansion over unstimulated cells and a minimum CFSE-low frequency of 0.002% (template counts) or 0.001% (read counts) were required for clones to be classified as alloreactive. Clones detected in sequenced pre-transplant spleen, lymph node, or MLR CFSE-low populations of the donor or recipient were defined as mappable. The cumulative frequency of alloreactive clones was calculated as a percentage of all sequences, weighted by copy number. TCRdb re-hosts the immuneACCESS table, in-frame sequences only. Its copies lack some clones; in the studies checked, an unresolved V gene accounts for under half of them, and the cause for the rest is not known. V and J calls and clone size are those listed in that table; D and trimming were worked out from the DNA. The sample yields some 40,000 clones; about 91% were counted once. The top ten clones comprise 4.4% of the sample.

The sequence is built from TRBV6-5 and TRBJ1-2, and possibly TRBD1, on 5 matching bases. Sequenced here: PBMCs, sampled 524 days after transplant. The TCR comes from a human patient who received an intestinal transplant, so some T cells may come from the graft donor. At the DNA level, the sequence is TGTGCCAGCAGCAACGACAGTGGGGAGCTTTATGGCTACACCTTC. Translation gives CASSNDSGELYGYTF.